This is a list of T cell receptor beta chains from one sample in a study of T cells after yellow fever vaccination. TCRdb called the 5' RACE reads again in MiXCR, with one record for every CDR3 protein. The sample consists of about 340,000 distinct CDR3 sequences, 8.5% to 9% of them appearing once. The sequenced sample was PBMCs, obtained on the day of the first yellow fever vaccination. All receptors derive from a man aged 18 to 35 who received the YFV17D yellow fever vaccine. The CDR3 runs from the conserved cysteine through the conserved F or W. A D gene is named only where the DNA matches it firmly. Some rows mark clone size as missing; the rest say once, few, many or name a class of expanded clone.

TRBD1,TRBJ1-1,NA,TRBV7-2,CASSSAPGQRNTEAFF,TGTGCCAGCAGCTCCGCCCCGGGACAGAGGAACACTGAAGCTTTCTTT
NA,TRBJ2-1,NA,TRBV25-1,CASSEWRGQTTDEQFF,TGTGCCAGCAGTGAATGGAGGGGACAGACGACCGATGAGCAGTTCTTC
NA,TRBJ2-5,few,TRBV12-3/TRBV12-4,CASSLAQGNQYF,TGTGCCAGCAGTTTAGCCCAGGGTAATCAGTACTTC
NA,TRBJ2-3,few,TRBV7-9,CASSVEGASTDTQYF,TGTGCCAGCAGCGTAGAAGGGGCGAGCACAGATACGCAGTATTTT
NA,TRBJ2-4,many,TRBV7-6,CASSPSLAKNIQYF,TGTGCCAGCAGCCCCTCTCTAGCCAAAAACATTCAGTACTTC
NA,TRBJ2-1,NA,TRBV29-1,CSVVWGILSPDEQFF,TGCAGCGTTGTATGGGGGATACTTTCACCGGATGAGCAGTTCTTC
NA,TRBJ1-1,many,TRBV3-1,CASSQDWAGEAFF,TGTGCCAGCAGCCAAGATTGGGCAGGGGAGGCTTTCTTT
NA,TRBJ1-2,NA,TRBV27,CASSPTPTDNNYGYTF,TGTGCCAGCAGCCCCACGCCGACAGACAATAACTATGGCTACACCTTC
NA,TRBJ2-5,many,TRBV5-5,CASSLELRQETQYF,TGTGCCAGCAGCTTGGAACTCCGACAAGAGACCCAGTACTTC
NA,TRBJ2-3,few,TRBV28,CASSLLVDTDTQYF,TGTGCCAGCAGTTTATTGGTAGACACAGATACGCAGTATTTT
TRBD1,TRBJ2-5,few,TRBV13,CASSPARDRALSTQETQYF,TGTGCCAGCAGCCCGGCGCGGGACAGGGCCCTGTCAACGCAAGAGACCCAGTACTTC
TRBD1,TRBJ2-7,few,TRBV23-1,CASTPSFWLTDRVNEQYF,TGCGCCAGCACACCAAGCTTCTGGCTTACTGACAGGGTGAACGAGCAGTACTTC
TRBD2,TRBJ2-5,NA,TRBV5-4,CASSFAGGPETQYF,TGTGCCAGCAGCTTTGCGGGGGGCCCTGAGACCCAGTACTTC
TRBD2,TRBJ2-1,few,TRBV6-2/TRBV6-3,CASSPLGTRRGGEQFF,TGTGCCAGCAGTCCATTAGGGACTAGACGTGGGGGTGAGCAGTTCTTC